Included here is one TCR beta chain sequence, with context. The antigen is not known. Different DNA sequences within this sample yield the same CDR3. The sample comes from a study of Ad26.COV2.S vaccination and SARS-CoV-2 variants. Whole-study findings and limits: Vaccine recipients showed a spike-specific TCR breadth that was higher than in placebo recipients. Breadth and depth estimates from TCRs may understate total T cell responses. Spike-specific CD8+ and CD4+ T cell responses reportedly showed substantial breadth after vaccination. Non-spike TCR breadth was similar in vaccine and placebo recipients.

Method: immunoSEQ multiplex PCR; TCRdb's copy keeps in-frame clones and lacks some. Altogether hundreds of thousands of clones are present, around 90% being singletons, with the ten largest covering 3.9%. Germline V gene sequence: CDR1 SGHAT, CDR2 FQNNGV. The CDR3 is made up of 13 amino acids. The ends were cut back, 5 bases at V and 1 base at J, with 8 bases in the middle. This sample comprised peripheral blood, obtained after recovery from COVID-19. This chain uses TRBV11-2 with TRBJ1-2; tentatively, D is TRBD1 (5 bases). The clonotype originates from a human donor who had recovered from COVID-19. The CDR3 sequence is CASSPGLNYGYTF. CDR3 DNA sequence: TGTGCCAGCAGCCCGGGACTTAACTATGGCTACACCTTC.